This TCR beta chain comes out of a study of shared clonotypes between healthy human individuals. Using immunoSEQ multiplex PCR, the repertoire was profiled, and TCRdb retains in-frame clones only, with some absent. The sample consists of 190,000 or so clones, roughly 91% of them appearing once. The CDR3 runs 12 residues. Germline CDR1 SNHLY, CDR2 FYNNEI. Between the trimmed V and J ends, which lost 6 bases and 6 bases, there was a span of 12 bases. This chain links TRBV2 with TRBJ2-7; D gene unclear. The sequence was collected from a woman younger than 45 in good health. Sequencing was performed on naive CD4+ T cells sorted from blood. Documented subset: CD45RA+ positively selected. The CDR3 coding sequence is TGTGCCAGCAGCCCCCTCTCAGGCGAGCAGTACTTC. Protein sequence: CASSPLSGEQYF. Combining the CDR3 with reference TRBV2 and TRBJ2-7 gives the whole variable domain EPEVTQTPSHQVTQMGQEVILRCVPISNHLYFYWYRQILGQKVEFLVSFYNNEISEKSEIFDDQFSVERPDGSNFTLKIRSTKLEDSAMYFCASSPLSGEQYFGPGTRLTVT.